Shown below are 6 T cell receptor beta chains from a single sample sequenced in a study of human T cells and chemical hapten exposure. Each CDR3 protein gets one entry after TCRdb re-called the RACE reads with MiXCR. The data hold roughly 360,000 distinct CDR3 sequences, with roughly 5% observed a single time. As for time point: patch test 1, 2 weeks after DPC sensitization. Specified treatment: therapeutic diphenylcyclopropenone sensitization with weekly scalp DPC. The material was whole blood, obtained in connection with sensitization to the hapten diphenylcyclopropenone (DPC). These receptors were collected from a woman aged 50 to 65 with alopecia areata. Some clones in this sample may be carry-over from other donors' samples.

This clonotype was observed many times. The V gene is TRBV13, the J gene TRBJ2-5; TRBD2 matches 12 bases. This CDR3 has 16 amino acids. Per germline, CDR1 PRHDT and CDR2 FYEKMQ (reference sequence). The J segment lost 1 base and the V segment lost 3 bases, leaving 3 bases of the junction unmatched. CDR3 amino acids: CASSFGLAGTQETQYF. In DNA, the CDR3 is TGTGCCAGCAGCTTCGGACTAGCGGGGACCCAAGAGACCCAGTACTTC.

At least ten counts were recorded for this clonotype. The chain is built from TRBV24-1 and TRBJ1-5; 8 positions match TRBD1. Germline V CDR1 and CDR2: KGHDR, SFDVKD. Trimming took 10 bases from V and 2 from J; bases not matched to a gene: 3. This CDR3 has 13 amino acids. The CDR3 coding sequence is TGTGCCACTCAGGGGGCCGGCAATCAGCCCCAGCATTTT. Its protein product is CATQGAGNQPQHF.

This chain joins TRBV5-1 and TRBJ1-5, with TRBD1 matching 7 bases. The V gene's germline CDR1 is SGHRS and CDR2 YFSETQ. The V segment lost 0 bases and the J segment 3 bases; nucleotides outside the gene matches: 3. The CDR3 length is 15 residues. The CDR3 region has the DNA TGCGCCAGCAGCTTGGGACAGGGCTTCAATCAGCCCCAGCATTTT. This translates into CASSLGQGFNQPQHF.

This clonotype has a count of ten or more. The chain is built from TRBV20-1 and TRBJ2-7; D remains ambiguous. Germline CDR1 reads DFQATT; CDR2 reads SNEGSKA (reference sequence). CDR3 length equals 13 residues. V shed 4 bases and J shed 0 bases, with 10 bases lying between them. DNA for the CDR3: TGCAGTGCTAAGGCGGCCAGCTCCTACGAGCAGTACTTC. As protein: CSAKAASSYEQYF.

Many counts were recorded for this clonotype. The V and J genes are TRBV6-6 and TRBJ2-3; D is unclear. CDR3 size: 12 residues. V lost 5 bases and J 4 bases, leaving 7 bases between the germline ends. The germline gives CDR1 MNHNY, CDR2 SVGAGI (reference sequence). CDR3 amino acids: CASSPSPDTQYF. The CDR3 DNA reads TGTGCCAGCAGTCCATCCCCAGATACGCAGTATTTT.

Only a few counts were recorded for this clonotype. J is TRBJ1-5 and V is TRBV6-1; D is undetermined. The CDR3 is 13 residues long. V was shortened by 8 bases and J by 0 bases, with 8 bases between the two germline ends. CDR1 MNHNS and CDR2 SASEGT come from the germline V gene. For the CDR3, the DNA is TGTGCCAGCGTCGCCTATAGCAATCAGCCCCAGCATTTT. This translates into CASVAYSNQPQHF.